The clone carrying this T cell receptor (beta chain) was counted a single time. At one end, the junction sequence differs from germline, possibly due to a read error. This CDR3 is 13 amino acids long. The germline gives CDR1 SEHNR, CDR2 FQNEAQ (reference sequence). These data belong to a study of cytomegalovirus exposure and HLA in healthy donors. Use of 60 Vbeta and 13 Jbeta primers characterized the PCR. TCRdb keeps only in-frame clones here, not all; method: immunoSEQ multiplex PCR. The table shows over 130,000 clones, with around 90% occurring only once. Sequencing was done on a sample of PBMCs. The J gene is TRBJ2-1, the V gene TRBV7-9, with a tentative D call TRBD1 (6 bases). The receptor was isolated from a woman between 40 and 50 years old in good health and CMV-seronegative. Here the CDR3 DNA reads TGTTCCAGCAGCTCACCCGCAGGGGATGAGCAGTTCTTC. Amino acid sequence: CSSSSPAGDEQFF. The full variable domain, completed using reference TRBV7-9 and TRBJ2-1, is DTGVSQNPRHKITKRGQNVTFRCDPISEHNRLYWYRQTLGQGPEFLTYFQNEAQLEKSRLLSDRFSAERPKGSFSTLEIQRTEQGDSAMYLCSSSSPAGDEQFFGPGTRLTVL.